This section outlines one T cell receptor beta chain sequence together with its context. Its antigen is unknown. The V gene lost 1 base and the J gene lost 7 bases, with 11 bases spanning the gap. In germline, CDR1 is LNHDA, CDR2 SQIVND (reference sequence). CDR3 length equals 14 residues. This record belongs to a study of CD8 T cells in ankylosing spondylitis. Study-level findings and limits: Disease-associated clones were reportedly significantly overrepresented in matched ankylosing spondylitis synovial fluid. Ankylosing spondylitis blood appeared to be characterized by a TCR beta motif of eight highly homologous variants.

TCRdb reprocessed the 5' RACE reads with MiXCR, giving one entry per CDR3 protein. The sample yields about 340,000 distinct CDR3 sequences, 14% to 15% seen once. The chain links TRBV19 to TRBJ1-5; D is perhaps TRBD1 (5 bases). Material: blood, either unsorted or a sorted T cell fraction (not recorded which). This clonotype originated in a male donor with ankylosing spondylitis or in good health (not recorded which). CDR3 amino acids: CASSIGGPGQPQHF. The DNA for the CDR3 is TGTGCCAGTAGTATAGGAGGGCCAGGGCAGCCCCAGCATTTT. Looking up the rest from reference TRBV19 and TRBJ1-5 gives the full variable domain: DGGITQSPKYLFRKEGQNVTLSCEQNLNHDAMYWYRQDPGQGLRLIYYSQIVNDFQKGDIAEGYSVSREKKESFPLTVTSAQKNPTAFYLCASSIGGPGQPQHFGDGTRLSIL.